This T cell receptor (beta chain) was captured in a study of glioma-infiltrating T cells. Using RNA template, CDR3s of TCR alpha and beta were amplified with iRepertoire arm-PCR. Input was roughly 100-450 ng of tissue mRNA or PBMC total RNA. TCRdb analysed the multiplex PCR reads with MiXCR anew, one entry per CDR3 protein. The sample lists some 180,000 distinct CDR3 sequences, roughly 32% occurring once. The CDR3 has 13 residues. After removal of 7 bases from V and 8 bases from J, the junction contained 7 bases not matched to a gene. Germline CDR1 and CDR2: SGHTA and FQGNSA. The sequence was collected from a human donor with low-grade glioma or glioblastoma, undergoing nonglioma brain surgery, or in good health (not recorded which). This chain joins TRBV7-2 and TRBJ1-4; 7 nucleotides agree with TRBD1. Input material: glioma tissue, nonneoplastic brain tissue, or PBMCs (not recorded which). DNA for the CDR3: TGTGCCAGCACCATACAGGGGAACGAAAAACTGTTTTTT. It codes for CASTIQGNEKLFF.